Below are 32 T cell receptor beta chains sequenced from a single sample in a study of blood T cell repertoires in COVID-19. Assay used: immunoSEQ multiplex PCR; TCRdb lists only in-frame clones, some missing. The sample lists about 15,000 clones, approximately 76% occurring once. Sequencing was done on a sample of peripheral blood. The receptors shown here come from a man aged 65-85 years with active or convalescent COVID-19.

This sequence joins TRBV5-1 and TRBJ2-7, with D possibly matching TRBD2 (6 bases). Looked up from germline, CDR1 is SGHRS and CDR2 is YFSETQ. V gave up 1 base and J gave up 0 bases, with 11 bases separating them. The CDR3 sequence is 15 residues long. In nucleotides, the CDR3 is TGCGCCAGCAGCTTGTTTGGGGGGAGCTCCTACGAGCAGTACTTC. This translates into CASSLFGGSSYEQYF. Using reference TRBV5-1 and TRBJ2-7 for the parts outside the CDR3, the full variable domain is KAGVTQTPRYLIKTRGQQVTLSCSPISGHRSVSWYQQTPGQGLQFLFEYFSETQRNKGNFPGRFSGRQFSNSRSEMNVSTLELGDSALYLCASSLFGGSSYEQYFGPGTRLTVT.

This clone occurred once. The chain couples TRBV5-6 to TRBJ2-7; D gene ambiguous. Per the germline V gene, CDR1 is SGHDT and CDR2 is YYEEEE. The V and J ends lost 0 bases and 0 bases respectively, with 7 bases between them. The CDR3 totals 14 residues. In DNA form, the CDR3 reads TGTGCCAGCAGCTTGGGCCAGAACTCCTACGAGCAGTACTTC. Protein product: CASSLGQNSYEQYF.

The chain combines TRBV2 with TRBJ2-1; 7 bases are a match to TRBD1. There are 11 residues in the CDR3. Per the germline V gene, CDR1 is SNHLY and CDR2 is FYNNEI. Unmatched junction bases numbered 8, after V lost 5 bases and J lost 16 bases. The CDR3 nucleotides are TGTGCCAGCAGTCGACAGGGATCAGAATTCTTC. Translation: CASSRQGSEFF. Complete variable domain (other parts from reference TRBV2 and TRBJ2-1): EPEVTQTPSHQVTQMGQEVILRCVPISNHLYFYWYRQILGQKVEFLVSFYNNEISEKSEIFDDQFSVERPDGSNFTLKIRSTKLEDSAMYFCASSRQGSEFFGPGTRLTVL.

The chain employs TRBV5-4 and TRBJ2-3, with TRBD2 matching 8 bases. Germline V gene data show CDR1 as SGHNT and CDR2 as YYREEE (reference sequence). The CDR3 spans 14 residues. CDR3 DNA sequence: TGTGCGACCCAGCGGGAGACTTCCACAGATACGCAGTATTTT. Amino acid sequence: CATQRETSTDTQYF.

The CDR3 DNA reads TGTGCCAGCAGTTTAATGGGGGGGAGGTATGGCTACACCTTC. Translated: CASSLMGGRYGYTF. This sequence joins TRBV27 and TRBJ1-2; weak D call: TRBD1 (5 bases). Trimming removed 2 bases at V and 5 bases at J, with 12 bases between. CDR3 size: 14 residues. Germline CDR1 and CDR2: MNHEY and SMNVEV (reference sequence).

The chain carries TRBV7-2 and TRBJ2-7; TRBD2 is a possible D gene (6 bases). CDR3 length: 15 amino acids. Germline loops: CDR1 SGHTA, CDR2 FQGNSA. The ends were cut back, 1 base at V and 3 bases at J, with 13 bases in the middle. The CDR3 spells CASSLGNGGVYEQYF. The CDR3 nucleotides read TGTGCCAGCAGCTTAGGTAATGGCGGGGTCTACGAGCAGTACTTC.

The chain combines TRBV6-5 with TRBJ1-2, with D perhaps TRBD1 (6 bases). Trimming left V 6 bases short and J 7 bases short, with 15 bases between. The CDR3 extends over 13 amino acids. Looked up from germline, CDR1 is MNHEY and CDR2 is SVGAGI. The CDR3 DNA reads as TGTGCCAGCAGCCTTACAGGGACGGGTGGCTACACCTTC. This gives the protein CASSLTGTGGYTF.

J is TRBJ2-7 and V is TRBV7-9, with D possibly matching TRBD1 (5 bases). V was clipped by 1 base and J by 3 bases, with 13 bases between them. There are 15 residues in the CDR3. Germline V gene sequence: CDR1 SEHNR, CDR2 FQNEAQ (reference sequence). The CDR3 region is CASSLVGRGGYEQYF. CDR3 bases: TGTGCCAGCAGCTTAGTGGGTAGGGGTGGCTACGAGCAGTACTTC. The entire variable domain, with the rest obtained from reference TRBV7-9 and TRBJ2-7, is as follows: DTGVSQNPRHKITKRGQNVTFRCDPISEHNRLYWYRQTLGQGPEFLTYFQNEAQLEKSRLLSDRFSAERPKGSFSTLEIQRTEQGDSAMYLCASSLVGRGGYEQYFGPGTRLTVT.

This clone was detected a few times. The chain uses TRBV28 and TRBJ1-4; TRBD1 might be the D (5 bases). CDR3 length: 14 amino acids. The germline V gene encodes CDR1 MDHEN and CDR2 SYDVKM. Between the trimmed V and J ends, which lost 4 bases and 6 bases, there was a span of 12 bases. This chain's CDR3 is CASSSQQVYEKLFF. Here the CDR3 DNA reads TGTGCCAGCAGTTCGCAACAGGTGTATGAAAAACTGTTTTTT.

This chain connects TRBV5-1 to TRBJ2-3; D might be TRBD2 (8 bases). The CDR3 sequence is 15 residues long. With 4 bases removed from V and 3 bases from J, the gap between germline ends came to 15 bases. From germline, CDR1 is SGHRS and CDR2 YFSETQ. CDR3 DNA sequence: TGCGCCAGCAGCCGGGGGGGACAGACAACAGATACGCAGTATTTT. Protein: CASSRGGQTTDTQYF.

This clone was counted a single time. The sample carries other DNA sequences with the same CDR3. The V and J genes are TRBV19 and TRBJ2-1; 7 bases fit TRBD2. This CDR3 has 16 amino acids. Trimming at V came to 3 bases and at J to 7 bases, leaving 12 bases not matched to a gene. Germline V gene sequence: CDR1 LNHDA, CDR2 SQIVND (reference sequence). This chain's CDR3 is CASSIHGWEGNNEQFF. CDR3 DNA sequence: TGTGCCAGTAGTATTCACGGGTGGGAGGGAAATAATGAGCAGTTCTTC.

The chain uses TRBV11-2 and TRBJ2-5, with D perhaps matching TRBD1 (6 bases). The CDR3 runs 17 residues. Germline values: CDR1 SGHAT, CDR2 FQNNGV. With 4 bases removed from V and 2 bases from J, the gap between germline ends came to 20 bases. The CDR3 nucleotides read TGTGCCAGCAGCTCCCTAACAGGGATACCAGAACAAGAGACCCAGTACTTC. It is translated as CASSSLTGIPEQETQYF. Combining the CDR3 with reference TRBV11-2 and TRBJ2-5 gives the whole variable domain EAGVAQSPRYKIIEKRQSVAFWCNPISGHATLYWYQQILGQGPKLLIQFQNNGVVDDSQLPKDRFSAERLKGVDSTLKIQPAKLEDSAVYLCASSSLTGIPEQETQYFGPGTRLLVL.

This clone was seen a single time. The rearrangement links TRBV3-1 (or the pseudogene TRBV3-2) to TRBJ1-6; the match to TRBD1 covers 7 bases. CDR3 length equals 17 residues. V lost 5 bases, J lost 7 bases, and 14 bases stayed unmatched. Germline assignment: CDR1 LGHDT and CDR2 YNNKEL (reference sequence). CDR3 region: CASSTRQGWGINSPLHF. In DNA form, the CDR3 reads TGTGCCAGCAGCACACGACAGGGCTGGGGAATCAATTCACCCCTCCACTTT.

The chain carries TRBV20-1 and TRBJ2-3; D not resolved. With 4 bases removed from V and 6 bases from J, the gap between germline ends came to 5 bases. Germline V gives CDR1 DFQATT, CDR2 SNEGSKA (reference sequence). The CDR3 consists of 10 residues. The CDR3 nucleotides read TGCAGTGCTACGTTTGATACGCAGTATTTT. Its translation: CSATFDTQYF.

The chain has TRBV15 and TRBJ1-4, with a weak D call TRBD1 (6 bases). The CDR3 totals 15 residues. Germline CDR1 reads LNHNV; CDR2 reads YYDKDF (reference sequence). The ends were cut back, 5 bases at V and 5 bases at J, with 15 bases in the middle. The chain's CDR3 is CATSPGGRENEKLFF. The CDR3 region has the DNA TGTGCCACCAGCCCTGGGGGCAGGGAGAATGAAAAACTGTTTTTT.

This clone occurred a few times. The chain combines TRBV5-1 with TRBJ2-3, with D possibly TRBD2 on 5 matching bases. The CDR3 is 15 residues long. Germline assignment: CDR1 SGHRS and CDR2 YFSETQ. V was cut by 1 base and J by 3 bases, with 12 bases left in between. Written as DNA, the CDR3 is TGCGCCAGCAGCTTGTGGCTACCGGGGACAGATACGCAGTATTTT. Translating it yields CASSLWLPGTDTQYF.

The chain has TRBV2 and TRBJ1-3, with a weak D call TRBD1 (6 bases). Trimming took off 6 bases at V and 2 bases at J, with 14 bases between the two ends. The germline V gene encodes CDR1 SNHLY and CDR2 FYNNEI. This CDR3 contains 15 residues. The DNA for the CDR3 is TGTGCCAGCAGGAGGGGGTCGGAGGCTGGAAACACCATATATTTT. Its protein product is CASRRGSEAGNTIYF.

This sequence joins TRBV7-8 and TRBJ1-3; D perhaps matches TRBD1 (6 bases). V lost 7 bases and J lost 0, with 16 bases in between. Germline CDR1 SGHVS, CDR2 FQNEAQ. The CDR3 is 16 residues long. The chain's CDR3 is CASTLGAPGSGNTIYF. The DNA for the CDR3 is TGTGCCAGCACCCTGGGGGCCCCTGGCTCTGGAAACACCATATATTTT.

The V call is TRBV3-1 (or the pseudogene TRBV3-2), the J call TRBJ1-3, with 10 bases matching TRBD1. The V and J ends lost 2 bases and 4 bases, in that order; junction bases with no gene match: 2. The CDR3 has 15 amino acids. Germline V gene sequence: CDR1 LGHDT, CDR2 YNNKEL (reference sequence). As DNA, the CDR3 is TGTGCCAGCAGCCAACCGGGACAGGGGGGAAACACCATATATTTT. Its translation is CASSQPGQGGNTIYF.

V is TRBV12-3 or TRBV12-4 and J is TRBJ1-2; a possible D gene is TRBD1 (5 bases). Trimming shortened V by 6 bases and J by 8 bases, and 13 bases separated the two germline ends. The length of the CDR3 is 12 residues. The CDR3 nucleotides read TGTGCCAGCAGCGGGAGGGGAAGGGGCTACACCTTC. Translating it yields CASSGRGRGYTF.

The chain combines TRBV19 with TRBJ1-5; the match to TRBD1 covers 9 bases. Germline V lookup: CDR1 LNHDA, CDR2 SQIVND (reference sequence). The CDR3 is 17 residues long. V trimming: 4 bases; J trimming: 5 bases; junction bases outside the gene matches: 12. The CDR3 sequence: CASSKTSGTGSDQPQHF. The DNA of the CDR3 is TGTGCCAGTAGTAAGACCTCCGGGACAGGGTCGGATCAGCCCCAGCATTTT.

The chain couples TRBV5-1 to TRBJ2-7; 9 bases are a match to TRBD2. CDR1 is SGHRS and CDR2 is YFSETQ in the germline V gene. CDR3 length: 15 amino acids. The J segment lost 0 bases and the V segment lost 4 bases, leaving 5 bases of the junction unmatched. The CDR3 sequence: CASSPGTSSSYEQYF. The DNA for the CDR3 is TGCGCCAGCAGCCCTGGGACTAGCAGCTCCTACGAGCAGTACTTC.

The chain combines TRBV6-5 with TRBJ2-7; 9 positions agree with TRBD1. The CDR3 extends over 13 amino acids. CDR1 and CDR2 (germline): MNHEY, SVGAGI. J was trimmed by 4 bases and V by 7 bases; bases with no gene match: 5. The CDR3 region is CASKRQGGYEQYF. As DNA, the CDR3 is TGTGCCAGCAAGAGACAGGGGGGGTACGAGCAGTACTTC.

This chain connects TRBV5-4 to TRBJ2-2; TRBD2 matches at 11 bases. With V trimmed by 2 bases and J by 7 bases, 7 bases remained unmatched. The CDR3 runs 16 residues. Germline V CDR1 and CDR2: SGHNT, YYREEE (reference sequence). The CDR3 loop is CASSFTSGSTGGELFF. The CDR3 bases are TGTGCCAGCAGCTTTACTAGCGGGAGTACCGGCGGGGAGCTGTTTTTT.

This clone was detected a few times. V usage is TRBV2 and J usage is TRBJ2-1, with unresolved D. CDR1 and CDR2 (germline): SNHLY, FYNNEI. V was trimmed by 6 bases and J by 7 bases, leaving 16 bases between them. The CDR3 consists of 14 residues. The DNA of the CDR3 is TGTGCCAGCAGCGTTGACACCCTTGGGAATGAGCAGTTCTTC. This encodes CASSVDTLGNEQFF.

The genes are TRBV5-4 and TRBJ1-6; D remains ambiguous. The CDR3 runs to 14 residues. Trimming removed 3 bases at V and 5 bases at J, with 9 bases between. Germline V CDR1 and CDR2: SGHNT, YYREEE (reference sequence). The CDR3: CASSSARNNSPLHF. Here the CDR3 DNA reads TGTGCCAGCAGCTCAGCCAGGAATAATTCACCCCTCCACTTT.

The rearrangement joins TRBV7-2 to TRBJ1-4; D unresolved. CDR1 is SGHTA and CDR2 is FQGNSA in the germline V gene. The V and J ends lost 0 bases and 10 bases respectively, with 12 bases between them. CDR3 length equals 14 residues. CDR3 sequence: CASSLAGGLGKLFF. The CDR3, as DNA: TGTGCCAGCAGCTTAGCAGGCGGGTTGGGAAAACTGTTTTTT.

This rearrangement joins TRBV19 to TRBJ1-2; D perhaps matches TRBD1 (6 bases). The germline CDR1 and CDR2 sequences are LNHDA and SQIVND (reference sequence). V gave up 5 bases and J gave up 7 bases, with 20 bases separating them. The CDR3 is 15 amino acids. CDR3 residues: CASSSRTAPQRGYTF. CDR3 DNA: TGTGCCAGTAGTTCACGGACAGCTCCCCAGCGTGGCTACACCTTC.

This clone was found a few times. The chain has TRBV18 and TRBJ1-2, with a tentative D call TRBD1 (5 bases). Germline CDR1 KGHSH, CDR2 LQKENI. Trimming shortened V by 4 bases and J by 1 base, and 10 bases separated the two germline ends. The length of the CDR3 is 14 residues. The CDR3 region is CASSQGQFNYGYTF. Written as DNA, the CDR3 is TGTGCCAGCTCACAGGGGCAATTTAACTATGGCTACACCTTC.

The V call is TRBV28, the J call TRBJ2-1, with 9 bases that match TRBD1. The CDR3 extends over 17 amino acids. V lost 6 bases and J lost 5; bases outside the gene matches: 14. The germline V gene encodes CDR1 MDHEN and CDR2 SYDVKM. The CDR3 loop is CASSNRGGTGRDNEQFF. The DNA for the CDR3 is TGTGCCAGCAGCAACAGGGGGGGGACAGGGAGGGACAATGAGCAGTTCTTC. Together with reference TRBV28 and TRBJ2-1, the CDR3 gives the full variable domain: DVKVTQSSRYLVKRTGEKVFLECVQDMDHENMFWYRQDPGLGLRLIYFSYDVKMKEKGDIPEGYSVSREKKERFSLILESASTNQTSMYLCASSNRGGTGRDNEQFFGPGTRLTVL.

This rearrangement joins TRBV27 to TRBJ1-6; no firm D call. Germline values: CDR1 MNHEY, CDR2 SMNVEV (reference sequence). The germline V and J ends were trimmed by 6 bases and 0 bases, with 15 bases remaining between them. The CDR3 runs 17 residues. DNA for the CDR3: TGTGCCAGCAGGGCCCAAGGTTCTAGCTCCTATAATTCACCCCTCCACTTT. It yields the protein CASRAQGSSSYNSPLHF.

The rearrangement links TRBV27 to TRBJ1-6, with a tentative D call TRBD1 (5 bases). The ends were cut back, 6 bases at V and 5 bases at J, with 14 bases in the middle. The CDR3 covers 15 residues. Germline V lookup: CDR1 MNHEY, CDR2 SMNVEV (reference sequence). The CDR3 nucleotides read TGTGCCAGCAGGTCCGCGGTGGGGCATAATTCACCCCTCCACTTT. It specifies CASRSAVGHNSPLHF.